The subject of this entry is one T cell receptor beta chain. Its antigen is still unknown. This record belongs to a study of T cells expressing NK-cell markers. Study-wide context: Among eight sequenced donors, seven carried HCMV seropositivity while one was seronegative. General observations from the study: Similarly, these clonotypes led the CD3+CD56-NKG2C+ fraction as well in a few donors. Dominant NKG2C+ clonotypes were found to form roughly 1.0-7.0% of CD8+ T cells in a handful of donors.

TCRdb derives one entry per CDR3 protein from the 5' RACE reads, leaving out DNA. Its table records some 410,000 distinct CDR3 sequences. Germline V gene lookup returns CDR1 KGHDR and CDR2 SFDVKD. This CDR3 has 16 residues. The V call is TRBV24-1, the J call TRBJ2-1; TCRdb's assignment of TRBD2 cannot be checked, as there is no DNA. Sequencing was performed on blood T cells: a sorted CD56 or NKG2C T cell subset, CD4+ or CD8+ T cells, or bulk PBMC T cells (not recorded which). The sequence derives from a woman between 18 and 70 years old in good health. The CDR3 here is CATSSGLAETHNEQFF.